A single sample is the source of the 14 T cell receptor beta chains below, sequenced in a study of identical twins. A single record per CDR3 protein comes from TCRdb applying MiXCR to the 5' RACE reads. The sample lists approximately 1.8 million distinct CDR3 sequences; about 32% were seen once. The sample comprised cord blood. All receptors derive from a newborn girl in good health.

The CDR3 loop is CASSQTLVAGIEQYF. Here the CDR3 DNA reads TGTGCCAGCAGCCAAACCCTCGTCGCGGGGATCGAGCAGTACTTC. The V call is TRBV28, the J call TRBJ2-7; maybe TRBD2 (6 bases). Germline V CDR1 and CDR2: MDHEN, SYDVKM. Trimming pared 6 bases from V and 6 bases from J, leaving 21 bases between. The length of the CDR3 is 15 residues.

This clonotype came up a few times. The chain couples TRBV10-3 to TRBJ2-7, with a weak D call TRBD2 (8 bases). Germline V gives CDR1 ENHRY, CDR2 SYGVKD. The CDR3 consists of 15 residues. With 6 bases removed from V and 0 bases from J, the gap between germline ends came to 15 bases. CDR3 DNA: TGTGCCATCAGCGGGGGGGACAGCCGCTCCTACGAGCAGTACTTC. Protein product: CAISGGDSRSYEQYF.

This clonotype occurred a few times. The rearrangement uses TRBV2 and TRBJ2-7, with a weak D call TRBD1 (6 bases). V lost 7 bases and J 0 bases, leaving 10 bases between the germline ends. CDR3 length: 13 amino acids. The germline V gene encodes CDR1 SNHLY and CDR2 FYNNEI. CDR3 protein: CASNPDSSYEQYF. CDR3 coding DNA: TGTGCCAGCAACCCGGACAGCTCCTACGAGCAGTACTTC.

For this clonotype: Just one base apart from a much larger clone, this may be a read error. V and J are TRBV28 and TRBJ2-1; 10 bases line up with TRBD2. V shed 3 bases, J shed 12 bases, and the junction held 11 bases outside the gene matches. The germline CDR1 and CDR2 sequences are MDHEN and SYDVKM. The CDR3 totals 15 residues. The CDR3 nucleotides read TGTGCCAGCAGTTTGCGTCTAGCGGGAGTAGGTGGGCAGTTCTTC. Its protein product is CASSLRLAGVGGQFF.

This clonotype was counted many times. The CDR3 spells CASSESGLAAFRETQYF. The CDR3 coding sequence is TGTGCCAGCAGTGAATCGGGACTAGCGGCATTTCGAGAGACCCAGTACTTC. The chain uses TRBV2 and TRBJ2-5, with TRBD2 identical over 11 bases. CDR1 SNHLY and CDR2 FYNNEI come from the germline V gene. Germline trimming cut 2 bases from V and 4 bases from J; bases unmatched to any gene: 9. The CDR3 loop spans 17 amino acids.

The chain joins TRBV28 to TRBJ1-5; perhaps TRBD1 as D (6 bases). Trimming shortened V by 11 bases and J by 4 bases, and 12 bases separated the two germline ends. The length of the CDR3 is 12 residues. Per germline, CDR1 MDHEN and CDR2 SYDVKM. This chain's CDR3 is CAGWTVNQPQHF. In nucleotides, the CDR3 is TGTGCCGGCTGGACAGTAAATCAGCCCCAGCATTTT.

The chain couples TRBV28 to TRBJ1-5, with 8 bases identical to TRBD1. Germline V lookup: CDR1 MDHEN, CDR2 SYDVKM. The CDR3 contains 17 residues. Trimming cost V 4 bases and J 0 bases; bases outside gene matches: 8. The CDR3 loop reads CASSSGTGGYSNQPQHF. The CDR3 nucleotides read TGTGCCAGCAGTTCCGGGACAGGCGGATATAGCAATCAGCCCCAGCATTTT.

The chain employs TRBV7-2 and TRBJ2-3; 13 bases fit TRBD2. The CDR3 covers 16 residues. Germline lookup yields CDR1 SGHTA and CDR2 FQGNSA. J gave up 7 bases and V 5 bases, and 9 bases lay outside the gene matches. The CDR3 DNA sequence: TGTGCCAGCAGCGCCGGACTAGCGGGAGCGCCACATACGCAGTATTTT. Its translation: CASSAGLAGAPHTQYF.

This clonotype was seen repeatedly, ten times or more. The V gene is TRBV28, the J gene TRBJ1-2; D unclear. The V and J ends lost 2 bases and 0 bases respectively, with 7 bases between them. This CDR3 comprises 14 residues. CDR1 and CDR2 (germline): MDHEN, SYDVKM. The CDR3 region has the DNA TGTGCCAGCAGTTTAGGGAGGGCTAACTATGGCTACACCTTC. The encoded protein is CASSLGRANYGYTF.

In DNA form, the CDR3 reads TGTGCCAGCAGTCCCCTAGCGGGAGGGACAAAGGCCTACGAGCAGTACTTC. Amino acids: CASSPLAGGTKAYEQYF. The chain couples TRBV27 to TRBJ2-7, with 12 bases lining up with TRBD2. The ends lost 5 bases at V and 2 bases at J; junction bases unmatched: 10. The CDR3 is 17 residues long. CDR1 and CDR2 (germline): MNHEY, SMNVEV (reference sequence).

This clonotype has just one count. The gene calls are TRBV27 and TRBJ2-1; TRBD2 aligns across 10 bases. CDR1 and CDR2 (germline): MNHEY, SMNVEV (reference sequence). V was clipped by 0 bases and J by 8 bases; unmatched bases: 7. The CDR3 runs 16 residues. The chain's CDR3 is CASSLSPASGSHEQFF. In DNA form, the CDR3 reads TGTGCCAGCAGTTTATCGCCGGCTAGCGGGAGCCATGAGCAGTTCTTC.

The rearrangement uses TRBV10-3 and TRBJ2-2; no clear D. The CDR3 covers 14 residues. V was pared by 6 bases and J by 3 bases, with 11 bases between. CDR1 is ENHRY and CDR2 is SYGVKD in the germline V gene. CDR3 protein: CAISPGYDTGELFF. CDR3 nucleotides: TGTGCCATCAGCCCGGGCTACGACACCGGGGAGCTGTTTTTT.

This clonotype showed up just a few times. This chain connects TRBV20-1 to TRBJ2-1, with 11 nucleotides matching TRBD2. Germline assignment: CDR1 DFQATT and CDR2 SNEGSKA (reference sequence). The CDR3 has 16 amino acids. V shed 3 bases, J shed 5 bases, and the junction held 9 bases outside the gene matches. The chain's CDR3 is CSASGEGGLADNEQFF. The CDR3 DNA reads TGCAGTGCTAGCGGAGAGGGGGGACTAGCGGACAATGAGCAGTTCTTC.

J is TRBJ2-2 and V is TRBV28; D unresolved. Germline V lookup: CDR1 MDHEN, CDR2 SYDVKM. CDR3 length: 13 amino acids. Trimming removed 4 bases at V and 8 bases at J, with 11 bases between. The CDR3 loop reads CASSYLLGGELFF. CDR3 nucleotide sequence: TGTGCCAGCAGTTATCTTTTGGGGGGGGAGCTGTTTTTT.